This T cell receptor beta chain comes out of a study of tumor and adjacent non-tumor tissue in lung cancer. Study-level information: Aged about 31 to 80 years, patients included nine to eleven men and 4 to 6 women with stage I to III disease.

General study results and limits: Significantly higher TCR diversity was found in tumor than normal lung. In normal lung, the top 100 clones were significantly more dominant than in tumor.

TCRbeta libraries were built with three rounds of nested PCR, modified from ARM-PCR. Each CDR3 protein gets one entry after TCRdb re-called the multiplex PCR reads with MiXCR. The sample lists about 200,000 distinct CDR3 sequences, about 76% seen once, with almost 25% in the top ten. Turning to this clonotype: Its antigen remains unknown. Compared with germline, one end of the junction differs, possibly owing to a read error.

Germline V gene sequence: CDR1 DFQATT, CDR2 SNEGSKA (reference sequence). CDR3 length: 12 residues. No cell sorting was done before RNA was extracted from the tissue. This TCR came from a man in his 60s with non-small cell lung cancer. The chain carries TRBV20-1 and TRBJ2-7; D is undetermined. The sequencing input was lung tumor tissue. CDR3 in amino acids: CSAGVGSYEQYF. The CDR3 DNA reads TGCAGTGCTGGAGTCGGGTCCTACGAACAGTACTTC.